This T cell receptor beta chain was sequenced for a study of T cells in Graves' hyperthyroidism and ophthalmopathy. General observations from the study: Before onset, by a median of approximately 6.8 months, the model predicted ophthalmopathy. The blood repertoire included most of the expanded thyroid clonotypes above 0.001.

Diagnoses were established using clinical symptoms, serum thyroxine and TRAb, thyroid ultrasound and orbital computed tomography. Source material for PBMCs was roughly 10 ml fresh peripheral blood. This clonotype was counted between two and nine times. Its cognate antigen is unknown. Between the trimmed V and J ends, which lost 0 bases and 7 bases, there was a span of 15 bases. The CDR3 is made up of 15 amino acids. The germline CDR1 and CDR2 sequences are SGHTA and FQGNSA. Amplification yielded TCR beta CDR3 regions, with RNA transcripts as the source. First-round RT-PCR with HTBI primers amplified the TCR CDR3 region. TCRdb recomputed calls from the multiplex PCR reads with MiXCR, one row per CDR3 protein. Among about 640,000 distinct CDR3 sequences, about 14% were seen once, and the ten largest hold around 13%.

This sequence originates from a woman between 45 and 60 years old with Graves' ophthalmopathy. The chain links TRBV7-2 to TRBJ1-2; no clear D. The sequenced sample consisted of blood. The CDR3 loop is CASSLAAGISFGYTF. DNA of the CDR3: TGTGCCAGCAGCTTAGCGGCGGGAATTTCTTTTGGCTACACCTTC. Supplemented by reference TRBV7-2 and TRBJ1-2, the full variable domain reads GAGVSQSPSNKVTEKGKDVELRCDPISGHTALYWYRQSLGQGLEFLIYFQGNSAPDKSGLPSDRFSAERTGGSVSTLTIQRTQQEDSAVYLCASSLAAGISFGYTFGSGTRLTVV.